These T cell receptor beta chains were read from a single sample in a study of control samples from healthy donors and cancer patients. The assay was immunoSEQ multiplex PCR, and TCRdb's table has in-frame clones only and misses some. This sample carries tens of thousands of clones, about 86% of them seen once, and the ten largest clones take around 1.3%. The material sequenced was blood. The receptors were gathered from a woman aged 50 to 65 in good health. Both conserved end residues are part of each CDR3. The D gene is left open where the match is weak. For some rows the clone size is stated as once, few or many, or as a class when expanded; others skip it.

D gene	clone size	V gene	J gene	CDR3 DNA	CDR3 protein
TRBD1	NA	TRBV18	TRBJ1-6	TGTGCCAGCTCACAACAGGGGGAAGAATCACCCCTCCACTTT	CASSQQGEESPLHF
NA	NA	TRBV6-2/TRBV6-3	TRBJ1-5	TGTGCCAGCAGTTACCGTGGAGAGTTGACGGGCAATCAGCCCCAGCATTTT	CASSYRGELTGNQPQHF
NA	NA	TRBV27	TRBJ2-1	TGTGCCAGCCAGCCGGGCTCCTACAATGAGCAGTTCTTC	CASQPGSYNEQFF
NA	few	TRBV6-1	TRBJ2-7	TGTGCCAGCAGTGAAATGGGGGTCGAGCAGTACTTC	CASSEMGVEQYF
NA	NA	TRBV5-1	TRBJ2-6	TGCGCCAGCAGCGTCTCAACCGGGGGTTCTGGGGCCAACGTCCTGACTTTC	CASSVSTGGSGANVLTF
NA	many	TRBV6-2/TRBV6-3	TRBJ1-3	TGTGCCAGCAGTTACTCGATGAGGGCAGCTGGAAACACCATATATTTT	CASSYSMRAAGNTIYF
NA	NA	TRBV5-4	TRBJ1-1	TGTGCCAGCAGCCGACAGGTTAACACTGAAGCTTTCTTT	CASSRQVNTEAFF
NA	NA	TRBV11-1	TRBJ1-1	TGTGCCAGCAGCTTGGGCGTGACGAACACTGAAGCTTTCTTT	CASSLGVTNTEAFF
NA	NA	TRBV28	TRBJ1-5	TGTGCCAGCTCTACTTCCGGGCAGTTGATCTCTCCTCAGCCCCAGCATTTT	CASSTSGQLISPQPQHF
NA	NA	TRBV28	TRBJ2-1	TGTGCCAGCAGTTTACGCCGGAGCCGCACCGGGTTCTTC	CASSLRRSRTGFF
TRBD1	NA	TRBV6-5	TRBJ2-5	TGTGCCAGCAGCTTACAGGGGGCGGGGGAGACCCAGTACTTC	CASSLQGAGETQYF